This T cell receptor (beta chain) was recorded in a study of T cells in Graves' hyperthyroidism and ophthalmopathy. This clonotype was seen a few times. V was shortened by 2 bases and J by 6 bases, with 17 bases between the two germline ends. This CDR3 contains 15 residues. Germline V CDR1 and CDR2: MDHEN, SYDVKM. Template material for amplifying TCR beta CDR3 regions consisted of RNA transcripts. A first-round RT-PCR of the TCR CDR3 used the HTBI primer set. Each CDR3 protein is one row after TCRdb ran MiXCR on the multiplex PCR reads. The sample yields a few hundred thousand distinct CDR3 sequences, around a sixth seen once.

The specimen was blood. The gene calls are TRBV28 and TRBJ2-7; tentative D call: TRBD1 (6 bases). The TCR comes from a woman aged 25 to 39 with Graves' hyperthyroidism. Here the CDR3 DNA reads TGTGCCAGCAGTTTAGGGGGCCCCAATATGCGCGAGCAGTACTTC. This sequence encodes CASSLGGPNMREQYF.